This TCR beta chain emerged from a study of identical twins. Regarding the study as a whole: The abundant beta clonotypes from cord blood had fewer insertions, and memory repertoires had none of this. Models, which agreed with sharing between unrelated individuals, nonetheless underestimated the out-of-frame TCR alpha sharing seen in monozygotic twins.

CDR3 size: 16 residues. The J segment lost 4 bases and the V segment lost 1 base, leaving 7 bases of the junction unmatched. Germline loops: CDR1 SGHTA, CDR2 FQGNSA. This clonotype was detected only a few times. Its antigen is undetermined. With template switching, a universal primer site was added, and the cDNA carried unique molecular identifiers. One entry per CDR3 protein results from TCRdb running MiXCR on the 5' RACE reads. The repertoire holds 450,000 or so distinct CDR3 sequences, with 12% to 15% as singletons. The data were also submitted as part of a second study, on yellow fever vaccine responses in identical twins. This second study says: Reportedly, twins showed a vaccine T cell response that looked partly convergent and partly personalized.

The sequence derives from a woman in her late teens or twenties in good health. J is TRBJ2-1 and V is TRBV7-2, with 7 bases that match TRBD1. Sequencing was carried out using CD4+ T cells sorted from blood. The CDR3 region is CASSLGAGTEYNEQFF. The CDR3 DNA follows: TGTGCCAGCAGCTTAGGGGCCGGGACAGAATACAATGAGCAGTTCTTC.